One and the same sample provided the 15 T cell receptor beta chains below, sequenced in a study of blood T cell repertoires in COVID-19. The method was immunoSEQ multiplex PCR; TCRdb's version includes in-frame clones alone and lacks a portion of them. The sample comprises some 320,000 clones, 90% of which are singletons, and 2% to 3% rests with the top ten. Sample: PBMCs or T cells enriched from blood (not recorded which). The receptors were gathered from a man aged 55-75 years who had recovered from COVID-19.

This clone appeared a few times. V gene TRBV19 combines with J gene TRBJ1-5; D uncertain. Trimming took 2 bases from V and 0 from J, leaving 14 bases between them. Germline loops: CDR1 LNHDA, CDR2 SQIVND (reference sequence). There are 17 residues in the CDR3. The CDR3 DNA is TGTGCCAGTAGTATACGCTCCGTTACATATAGCAATCAGCCCCAGCATTTT. Amino acid sequence: CASSIRSVTYSNQPQHF.

The gene calls are TRBV18 and TRBJ1-1; D unresolved. Germline loops: CDR1 KGHSH, CDR2 LQKENI. The CDR3 totals 19 residues. V was trimmed by 6 bases and J by 0 bases, leaving 26 bases between them. In DNA form, the CDR3 reads TGTGCCAGCTCCCCAAACCCTGGAGTAGGCAGATACATGAACACTGAAGCTTTCTTT. Its protein is CASSPNPGVGRYMNTEAFF.

V usage is TRBV6-5 and J usage is TRBJ1-5; D call uncertain. Trimming took 6 bases from V and 0 from J, leaving 9 bases between them. This CDR3 is 14 amino acids long. CDR1 is MNHEY and CDR2 is SVGAGI in the germline V gene. The CDR3 nucleotides read TGTGCCAGCAGGTCAGGCCGTAGCAATCAGCCCCAGCATTTT. Translating gives CASRSGRSNQPQHF.

The sample holds a few counts of this clone. The rearrangement links TRBV11-3 to TRBJ2-1, with 7 bases matching TRBD2. V was pared by 6 bases and J by 0 bases, with 8 bases of the junction left unmatched. Germline CDR1 reads SGHNT; CDR2 reads YENEEA. The CDR3 is 16 residues long. DNA for the CDR3: TGTGCCAGCAGTCGGGCGGGGGAAAGCTCCTACAATGAGCAGTTCTTC. Translating it yields CASSRAGESSYNEQFF.

The chain links TRBV5-5 to TRBJ2-2; D possibly corresponds to TRBD2 (5 bases). Trimming removed 4 bases at V and 2 bases at J, with 12 bases between. CDR1 is SGHKS and CDR2 is YYEKEE in the germline V gene (reference sequence). The CDR3 contains 15 residues. The CDR3 coding sequence is TGTGCCAGCAGCAGACCGGGATATAACACCGGGGAGCTGTTTTTT. Protein product: CASSRPGYNTGELFF.

The V and J genes are TRBV7-9 and TRBJ2-7; D might be TRBD1 (5 bases). With 5 bases removed from V and 2 bases from J, the gap between germline ends came to 13 bases. The CDR3 has 14 residues. The V gene's germline CDR1 is SEHNR and CDR2 FQNEAQ (reference sequence). The CDR3 region is CASSGASRAYEQYF. CDR3 sequence (DNA): TGTGCCAGCAGCGGCGCATCCAGGGCCTACGAGCAGTACTTC.

This chain connects TRBV23-1 to TRBJ1-4; TRBD1 matches at 9 bases. TRBV23-1 is an ORF; its function is uncertain. The ends lost 2 bases at V and 8 bases at J; junction bases unmatched: 9. CDR3 length equals 16 residues. This CDR3 reads CASSQLNRGLLEKLFF. The CDR3, as DNA: TGCGCCAGCAGTCAACTGAACAGGGGGCTATTGGAAAAACTGTTTTTT.

The chain is built from TRBV18 and TRBJ1-4; 7 bases align to TRBD1. Germline loops: CDR1 KGHSH, CDR2 LQKENI. The CDR3 totals 15 residues. The junction had 7 bases not matched to a gene; V was cut back by 6 bases and J by 3 bases. The CDR3 protein is CASSTRRGPNEKLFF. CDR3 nucleotide sequence: TGTGCCAGCTCGACACGTAGGGGGCCTAATGAAAAACTGTTTTTT.

This chain connects TRBV3-1 (or the pseudogene TRBV3-2) to TRBJ2-3; the D gene is possibly TRBD2 (6 bases). V lost 3 bases and J lost 2, with 15 bases in between. CDR3 length: 16 amino acids. Germline CDR1 LGHDT, CDR2 YNNKEL (reference sequence). The CDR3 DNA reads TGTGCCAGCAGCCACTCCGGGACTGGGTACACAGATACGCAGTATTTT. Protein sequence: CASSHSGTGYTDTQYF.

The CDR3 here is CASSQGQGNTEAFF. DNA of the CDR3: TGTGCCAGCTCCCAAGGACAGGGGAACACTGAAGCTTTCTTT. The chain joins TRBV18 to TRBJ1-1; 8 nucleotides line up with TRBD1. V lost 6 bases, J lost 1 base, and 4 bases stayed unmatched. In germline, CDR1 is KGHSH, CDR2 LQKENI. This CDR3 is 14 amino acids long.

The CDR3 region is CASSVDSQGGSTDTQYF. CDR3 bases: TGCGCCAGCAGCGTGGACTCTCAGGGAGGGAGTACAGATACGCAGTATTTT. The V call is TRBV5-1, the J call TRBJ2-3, with 7 positions matching TRBD2. There are 17 residues in the CDR3. Germline lookup yields CDR1 SGHRS and CDR2 YFSETQ. J gave up 3 bases and V 4 bases, and 14 bases lay outside the gene matches.

This sequence joins TRBV5-1 and TRBJ1-5, with TRBD1 identical over 9 bases. After removal of 0 bases from V and 6 bases from J, the junction contained 4 bases not matched to a gene. Germline-derived CDR1 and CDR2 are SGHRS and YFSETQ. The CDR3 spans 15 residues. CDR3 protein: CASSLASGQGQPQHF. In nucleotides, the CDR3 is TGCGCCAGCAGCTTGGCTTCGGGACAGGGTCAGCCCCAGCATTTT.

The chain joins TRBV6-5 to TRBJ1-1, with D unresolved. Germline CDR1 MNHEY, CDR2 SVGAGI. V was shortened by 2 bases and J by 5 bases, with 9 bases between the two germline ends. The CDR3 runs to 13 residues. CDR3 amino acids: CASSYRVATEAFF. As DNA, the CDR3 is TGTGCCAGCAGTTACCGGGTCGCGACTGAAGCTTTCTTT.

This clone was seen more than once but under ten times. The V call is TRBV4-2, the J call TRBJ1-1; no definite D call. The germline gives CDR1 LGHNA, CDR2 YNFKEQ. Trimming took off 1 base at V and 1 base at J, with 10 bases between the two ends. CDR3 length: 15 residues. Here the CDR3 DNA reads TGTGCCAGCAGCCAAGTAACGGGGTGGAACACTGAAGCTTTCTTT. As protein: CASSQVTGWNTEAFF.

The chain joins TRBV30 to TRBJ1-4, with TRBD1 identical over 10 bases. Per the germline V gene, CDR1 is GTSNPN and CDR2 is SVGIG (reference sequence). V was clipped by 4 bases and J by 8 bases; unmatched bases: 7. The CDR3 sequence is 14 residues long. The CDR3 nucleotides read TGTGCCTGGACTCCGGGACAGGGGAAAGAAAAACTGTTTTTT. Translating it yields CAWTPGQGKEKLFF. The whole variable domain, remainder taken from reference TRBV30 and TRBJ1-4, is SQTIHQWPATLVQPVGSPLSLECTVEGTSNPNLYWYRQAAGRGLQLLFYSVGIGQISSEVPQNLSASRPQDRQFILSSKKLLLSDSGFYLCAWTPGQGKEKLFFGSGTQLSVL.